Listed below are T cell receptor beta chains from one sample, sequenced in a study of control samples from healthy donors and cancer patients. Measured with immunoSEQ multiplex PCR; TCRdb has only the in-frame clones, and not every one. Of roughly 180,000 clones in the sample, 85% to 95% were seen once. Sequenced material: blood. Receptors were obtained from a woman aged 18-35 years in good health. CDR3s include the opening cysteine and the closing phenylalanine or tryptophan. D genes are given only for firm matches.

>-|TRBV5-1|TRBJ1-1
CASSLQQGSEAFF
TGCGCCAGCAGCTTACAACAGGGTTCTGAAGCTTTCTTT
>-|TRBV28|TRBJ1-6
CASRSQSDSPLHF
TGTGCCAGCAGGAGCCAGTCGGATTCACCCCTCCACTTT
>TRBD1|TRBV7-2|TRBJ1-5
CASSQDRETQPQHF
TGTGCCAGCAGTCAGGACAGGGAAACTCAGCCCCAGCATTTT
>-|TRBV7-2|TRBJ2-3
CASSSGGRGTDTQYF
TGTGCCAGCAGCTCGGGGGGCAGAGGCACAGATACGCAGTATTTT
>-|TRBV7-2|TRBJ2-7
CASSLGLLYYEQYF
TGTGCCAGCAGCTTAGGCCTTCTCTACTACGAGCAGTACTTC
>-|TRBV28|TRBJ1-3
CASSLGGRNTIYF
TGTGCCAGCAGTTTAGGCGGGAGAAACACCATATATTTT
>-|TRBV6-5|TRBJ1-3
CASSRAVSGNTIYF
TGTGCCAGCAGTCGAGCCGTCTCTGGAAACACCATATATTTT
>TRBD2|TRBV10-3|TRBJ2-1
CATNLAGGPNEQFF
TGTGCCACGAATTTAGCGGGAGGGCCGAATGAGCAGTTCTTC
>TRBD2|TRBV28|TRBJ2-4
CASSPPRTSVNLAKNIQYF
TGTGCCAGCAGTCCCCCCAGGACTAGCGTAAATCTAGCCAAAAACATTCAGTACTTC
>-|TRBV24-1|TRBJ2-3
CATSDPMGDLATDTQYF
TGTGCCACCAGTGACCCCATGGGAGACCTAGCCACAGATACGCAGTATTTT
>TRBD2|TRBV10-3|TRBJ2-1
CAISETSGDGEQFF
TGTGCCATCAGTGAGACTAGCGGGGACGGTGAGCAGTTCTTC
>-|TRBV19|TRBJ1-2
CASSIGPWLELENYGYTF
TGTGCCAGTAGTATTGGGCCGTGGTTGGAACTGGAGAACTATGGCTACACCTTC
>TRBD2|TRBV9|TRBJ2-7
CASSPPGLANEQYF
TGTGCCAGCAGCCCCCCCGGACTAGCTAACGAGCAGTACTTC
>-|TRBV18|TRBJ1-5
CASSNDGYSNQPQHF
TGTGCCAGCTCAAATGACGGCTATAGCAATCAGCCCCAGCATTTT
>-|TRBV24-1|TRBJ2-5
CATSEINQETQYF
TGTGCCACCAGTGAGATAAACCAAGAGACCCAGTACTTC